The entry below describes one TCR beta chain. Its specificity is not known. The source of the sample is a study of cytotoxic CD8 clonotypes in ibrutinib-treated CLL. Whole-study results and caveats: The study found public clonotypes uncommon, contracting or stable on treatment.

Trimming took 5 bases from V and 2 from J; bases not matched to a gene: 5. Germline V CDR1 and CDR2: SGHTA, FQGNSA. The CDR3 sequence is 15 residues long. Assay used: immunoSEQ multiplex PCR; TCRdb lists only in-frame clones, some missing. The table shows roughly 250,000 clones, with around 70% occurring only once. Material: PBMCs, obtained after 24 months of ibrutinib treatment. This chain connects TRBV7-2 to TRBJ2-7, with 11 positions matching TRBD2. The TCR sequence derives from a human donor with chronic lymphocytic leukemia. The CDR3 here is CASSTGLAATYEQYF. In nucleotides, the CDR3 is TGTGCCAGCAGCACGGGACTAGCGGCAACCTACGAGCAGTACTTC.